Listed here are 5 T cell receptor beta chains from one sample, sequenced in a study of control samples from healthy donors and cancer patients. Here immunoSEQ multiplex PCR was the method, and the copy in TCRdb shows in-frame clones only, minus some. Of 150,000 to 200,000 clones in the sample, 90% to 95% were seen once. Sequenced sample: blood. Receptors originate from a man between 18 and 35 years old in good health.

The V and J genes are TRBV5-1 and TRBJ2-2, with D tentatively TRBD1 or TRBD2 (5 bases each). Germline V lookup: CDR1 SGHRS, CDR2 YFSETQ. The CDR3 totals 17 residues. Deletions cut 4 bases from V and 2 bases from J, with 18 bases between. The CDR3 region is CASSPRAAGTNTGELFF. CDR3 nucleotide sequence: TGCGCCAGCAGCCCCCGAGCGGCAGGGACCAACACCGGGGAGCTGTTTTTT.

V and J are TRBV29-1 and TRBJ2-3, with D maybe TRBD1 (5 bases). Trimming removed 4 bases from V and 1 base from J, with 15 bases in between. Per the germline V gene, CDR1 is SQVTM and CDR2 is ANQGSEA. This CDR3 has 15 amino acids. As DNA, the CDR3 is TGCAGCGTTGTTTTGGAGCAGGGCCGCACAGATACGCAGTATTTT. Encoded protein: CSVVLEQGRTDTQYF.

This chain connects TRBV2 to TRBJ2-2, with a weak D call TRBD2 (6 bases). With 7 bases removed from V and 5 bases from J, the gap between germline ends came to 17 bases. Germline values: CDR1 SNHLY, CDR2 FYNNEI. The CDR3 runs to 15 residues. The CDR3 sequence: CASNRGTPRTGELFF. CDR3 sequence (DNA): TGTGCCAGCAATCGGGGGACCCCGAGGACCGGGGAGCTGTTTTTT.

The chain is built from TRBV6-5 and TRBJ1-3, with 8 nucleotides matching TRBD1. CDR1 is MNHEY and CDR2 is SVGAGI in the germline V gene. The ends lost 5 bases at V and 0 bases at J; junction bases unmatched: 3. CDR3 length: 15 residues. The DNA for the CDR3 is TGTGCCAGCAGTCGGGACAGGAGCTCTGGAAACACCATATATTTT. Its translation: CASSRDRSSGNTIYF.

This clone was recorded once. The V gene is TRBV6-5, the J gene TRBJ2-1; D may match TRBD1 or TRBD2 (5 bases each). Trimming stripped 5 bases from V and 7 bases from J, with 18 bases between. The CDR3 is 15 residues long. Germline CDR1 and CDR2: MNHEY and SVGAGI. The CDR3 coding sequence is TGTGCCAGCAGTACCAGAGTTTTTGAGGGGAATGAGCAGTTCTTC. Translated: CASSTRVFEGNEQFF.